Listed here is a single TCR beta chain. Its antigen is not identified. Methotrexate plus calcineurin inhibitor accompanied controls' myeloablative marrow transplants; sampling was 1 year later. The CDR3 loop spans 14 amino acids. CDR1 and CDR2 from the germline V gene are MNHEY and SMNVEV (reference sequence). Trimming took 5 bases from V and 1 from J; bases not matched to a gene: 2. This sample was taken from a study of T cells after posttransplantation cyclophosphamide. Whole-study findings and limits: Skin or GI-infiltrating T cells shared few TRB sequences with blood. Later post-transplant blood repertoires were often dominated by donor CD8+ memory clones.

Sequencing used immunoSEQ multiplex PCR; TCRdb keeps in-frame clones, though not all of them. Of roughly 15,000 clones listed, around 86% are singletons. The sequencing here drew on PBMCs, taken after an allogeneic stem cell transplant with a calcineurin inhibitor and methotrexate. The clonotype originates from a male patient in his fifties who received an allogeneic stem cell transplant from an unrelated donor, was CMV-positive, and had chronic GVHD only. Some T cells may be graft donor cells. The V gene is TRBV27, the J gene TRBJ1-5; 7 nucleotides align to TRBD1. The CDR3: CASSPGGSNQPQHF. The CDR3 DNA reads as TGTGCCAGCAGTCCAGGGGGGAGCAATCAGCCCCAGCATTTT.